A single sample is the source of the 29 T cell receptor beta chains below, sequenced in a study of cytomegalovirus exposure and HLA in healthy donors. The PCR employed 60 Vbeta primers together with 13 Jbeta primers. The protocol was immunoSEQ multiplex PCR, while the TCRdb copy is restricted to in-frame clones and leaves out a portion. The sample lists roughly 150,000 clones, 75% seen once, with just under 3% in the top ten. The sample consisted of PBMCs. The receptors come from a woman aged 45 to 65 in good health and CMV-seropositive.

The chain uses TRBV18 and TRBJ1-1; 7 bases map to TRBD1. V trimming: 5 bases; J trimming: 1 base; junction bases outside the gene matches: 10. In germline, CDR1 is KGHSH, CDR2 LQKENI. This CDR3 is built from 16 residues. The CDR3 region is CASSSRTGDKNTEAFF. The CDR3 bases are TGTGCCAGCTCATCTAGGACAGGAGACAAGAACACTGAAGCTTTCTTT. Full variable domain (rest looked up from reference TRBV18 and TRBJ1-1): NAGVMQNPRHLVRRRGQEARLRCSPMKGHSHVYWYRQLPEEGLKFMVYLQKENIIDESGMPKERFSAEFPKEGPSILRIQQVVRGDSAAYFCASSSRTGDKNTEAFFGQGTRLTVV.

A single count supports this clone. The CDR3, as DNA: TGCGCCAGCAGCTTGGCAAGCTCGTCTGGGGCCAACGTCCTGACTTTC. It translates to CASSLASSSGANVLTF. The V gene is TRBV5-1, the J gene TRBJ2-6, with unresolved D. This CDR3 contains 16 residues. V lost 0 bases, J lost 1 base, and 8 bases lay in between. Germline CDR1 SGHRS, CDR2 YFSETQ.

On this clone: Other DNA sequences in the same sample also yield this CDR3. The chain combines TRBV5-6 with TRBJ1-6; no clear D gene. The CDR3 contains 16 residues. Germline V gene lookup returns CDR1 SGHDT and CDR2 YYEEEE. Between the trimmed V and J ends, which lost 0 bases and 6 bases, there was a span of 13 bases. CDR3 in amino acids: CASSLALREGNSPLHF. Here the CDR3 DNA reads TGTGCCAGCAGCTTGGCCCTCCGGGAGGGTAATTCACCCCTCCACTTT. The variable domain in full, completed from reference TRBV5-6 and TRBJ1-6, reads DAGVTQSPTHLIKTRGQQVTLRCSPKSGHDTVSWYQQALGQGPQFIFQYYEEEERQRGNFPDRFSGHQFPNYSSELNVNALLLGDSALYLCASSLALREGNSPLHFGNGTRLTVT.

CDR3: CATSRDQWAYSNQPQHF. The CDR3 nucleotides are TGTGCCACCAGCAGAGATCAATGGGCGTATAGCAATCAGCCCCAGCATTTT. V is TRBV15 and J is TRBJ1-5; D uncertain. The CDR3 spans 17 residues. Trimming took off 0 bases at V and 0 bases at J, with 12 bases between the two ends. Germline V gene lookup returns CDR1 LNHNV and CDR2 YYDKDF (reference sequence).

CDR3 DNA: TGTGCCAGCAGCCCCCTGGTGACAGGGGGTCCGAATCAGCCCCAGCATTTT. Translation gives CASSPLVTGGPNQPQHF. The chain joins TRBV4-2 to TRBJ1-5, with 9 bases fitting TRBD1. The germline V gene encodes CDR1 LGHNA and CDR2 YNFKEQ. This CDR3 contains 17 residues. The V and J ends lost 4 bases and 4 bases, in that order; junction bases with no gene match: 11.

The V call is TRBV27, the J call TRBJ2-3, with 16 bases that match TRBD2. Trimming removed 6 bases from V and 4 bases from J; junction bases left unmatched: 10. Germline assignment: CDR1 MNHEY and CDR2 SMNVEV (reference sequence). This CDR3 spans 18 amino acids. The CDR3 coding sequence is TGTGCCAGCAGGGGACTAGCGGGGGGGGCCCCGCCCGCAGATACGCAGTATTTT. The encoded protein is CASRGLAGGAPPADTQYF.

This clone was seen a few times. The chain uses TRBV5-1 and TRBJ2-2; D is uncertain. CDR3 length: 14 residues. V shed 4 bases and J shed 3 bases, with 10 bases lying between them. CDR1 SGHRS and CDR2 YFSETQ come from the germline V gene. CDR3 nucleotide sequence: TGCGCCAGCAGCGCCCTTTCGGACACCGGGGAGCTGTTTTTT. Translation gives CASSALSDTGELFF.

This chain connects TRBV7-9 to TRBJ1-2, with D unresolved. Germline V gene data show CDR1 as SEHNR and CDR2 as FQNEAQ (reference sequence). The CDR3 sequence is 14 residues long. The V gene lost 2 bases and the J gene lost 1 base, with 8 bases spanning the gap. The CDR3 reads CASSLTGGNYGYTF. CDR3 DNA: TGTGCCAGCAGCTTAACGGGAGGTAACTATGGCTACACCTTC.

The CDR3 sequence: CASSKGQSSYEQYF. For the CDR3, the DNA is TGCGCCAGCAGCAAAGGACAGTCTTCGTACGAGCAGTACTTC. This rearrangement joins TRBV5-1 to TRBJ2-7, with D possibly TRBD1 on 6 matching bases. Trimming shortened V by 4 bases and J by 4 bases, and 15 bases separated the two germline ends. The CDR3 sequence is 14 residues long. Germline values: CDR1 SGHRS, CDR2 YFSETQ.

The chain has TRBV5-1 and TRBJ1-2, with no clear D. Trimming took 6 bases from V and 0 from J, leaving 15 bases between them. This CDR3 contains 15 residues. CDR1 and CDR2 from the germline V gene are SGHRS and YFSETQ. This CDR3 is CASNDGGVTNYGYTF. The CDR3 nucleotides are TGCGCCAGCAACGACGGCGGGGTTACTAACTATGGCTACACCTTC.

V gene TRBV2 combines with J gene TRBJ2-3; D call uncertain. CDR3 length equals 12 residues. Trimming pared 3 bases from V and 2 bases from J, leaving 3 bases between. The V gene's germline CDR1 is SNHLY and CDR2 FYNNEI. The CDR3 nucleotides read TGTGCCAGCAGTGAGTACACAGATACGCAGTATTTT. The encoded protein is CASSEYTDTQYF.

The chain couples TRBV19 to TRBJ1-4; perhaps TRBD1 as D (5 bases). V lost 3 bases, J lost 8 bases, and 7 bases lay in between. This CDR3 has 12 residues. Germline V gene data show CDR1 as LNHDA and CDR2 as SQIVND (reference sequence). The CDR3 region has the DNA TGTGCCAGTAGTATTAGGGGAGAAAAACTGTTTTTT. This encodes CASSIRGEKLFF.

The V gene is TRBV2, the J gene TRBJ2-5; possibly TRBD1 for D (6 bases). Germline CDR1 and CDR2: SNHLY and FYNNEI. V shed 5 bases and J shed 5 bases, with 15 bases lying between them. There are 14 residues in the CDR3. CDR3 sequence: CASSSQGRQETQYF. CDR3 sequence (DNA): TGTGCCAGCAGTTCACAGGGAAGACAGGAGACCCAGTACTTC.

CDR3 bases: TGTGCCAGTAGTACCACGGGGACAGGGAAAGGCGAGCAGTACTTC. Translating it yields CASSTTGTGKGEQYF. The chain uses TRBV19 and TRBJ2-7, with 9 bases matching TRBD1. Germline trimming cut 4 bases from V and 6 bases from J; bases unmatched to any gene: 10. Germline CDR1 reads LNHDA; CDR2 reads SQIVND (reference sequence). This CDR3 comprises 15 residues.

The CDR3 loop reads CASSLYPGDGYTF. The CDR3 nucleotides are TGCGCCAGCAGCTTGTATCCAGGGGATGGCTACACCTTC. The chain links TRBV5-1 to TRBJ1-2, with D perhaps TRBD1 (6 bases). The CDR3 has 13 amino acids. Germline lookup yields CDR1 SGHRS and CDR2 YFSETQ. Trimming left V 1 base short and J 6 bases short, with 10 bases between.

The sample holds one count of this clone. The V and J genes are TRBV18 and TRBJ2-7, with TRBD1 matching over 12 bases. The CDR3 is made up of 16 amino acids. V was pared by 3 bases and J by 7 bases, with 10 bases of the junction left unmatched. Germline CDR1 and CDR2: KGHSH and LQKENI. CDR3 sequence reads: CASSPRPGQGAGEQYF. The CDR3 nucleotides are TGTGCCAGCTCACCCCGACCGGGACAGGGGGCGGGTGAGCAGTACTTC.

CDR3 DNA: TGTGCCAGCAGCCAAACGGCGACTCTCTCTGGAAACACCATATATTTT. This translates into CASSQTATLSGNTIYF. This chain uses TRBV4-2 with TRBJ1-3; D is ambiguous. Trimming left V 2 bases short and J 0 bases short, with 11 bases between. CDR3 size: 16 residues. Per germline, CDR1 LGHNA and CDR2 YNFKEQ.

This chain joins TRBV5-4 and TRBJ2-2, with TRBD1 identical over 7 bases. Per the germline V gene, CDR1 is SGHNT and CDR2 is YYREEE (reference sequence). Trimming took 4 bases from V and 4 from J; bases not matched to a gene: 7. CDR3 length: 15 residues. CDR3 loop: CASSPPTGSTGELFF. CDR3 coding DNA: TGTGCCAGCAGCCCTCCGACAGGGTCCACCGGGGAGCTGTTTTTT.

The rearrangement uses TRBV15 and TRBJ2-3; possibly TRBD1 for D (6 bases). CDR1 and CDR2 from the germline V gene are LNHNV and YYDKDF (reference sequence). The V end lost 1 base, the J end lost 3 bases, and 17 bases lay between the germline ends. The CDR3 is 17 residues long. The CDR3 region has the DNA TGTGCCACCAGCAGAGGATATCCAGGGGCCCTAACAGATACGCAGTATTTT. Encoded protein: CATSRGYPGALTDTQYF.

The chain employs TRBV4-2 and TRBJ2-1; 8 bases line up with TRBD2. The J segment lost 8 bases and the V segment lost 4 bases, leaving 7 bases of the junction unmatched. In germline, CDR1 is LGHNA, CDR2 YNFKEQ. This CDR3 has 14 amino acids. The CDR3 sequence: CASSPVAGGYEQFF. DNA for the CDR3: TGTGCCAGCAGCCCCGTGGCGGGGGGATATGAGCAGTTCTTC.

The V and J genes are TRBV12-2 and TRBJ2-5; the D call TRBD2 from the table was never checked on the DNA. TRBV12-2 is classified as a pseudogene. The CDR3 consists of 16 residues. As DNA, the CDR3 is TGTGCAAGTCGCTTAGCCGGGTGGACTCGCGGACAGACCCAGTACTTC. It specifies CASRLAGWTRGQTQYF.

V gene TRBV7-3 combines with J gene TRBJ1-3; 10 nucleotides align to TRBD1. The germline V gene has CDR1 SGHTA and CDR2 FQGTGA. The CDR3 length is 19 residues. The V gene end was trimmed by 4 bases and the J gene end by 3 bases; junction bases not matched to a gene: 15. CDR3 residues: CASSSDCSRDRGNGNTIYF. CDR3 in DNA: TGTGCCAGCAGCTCCGACTGCTCCCGGGACAGGGGAAATGGAAACACCATATATTTT.

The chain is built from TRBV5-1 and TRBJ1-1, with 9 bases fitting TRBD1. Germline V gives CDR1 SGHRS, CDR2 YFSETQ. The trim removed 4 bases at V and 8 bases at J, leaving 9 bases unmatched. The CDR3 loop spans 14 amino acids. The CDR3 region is CASSTGTGIREAFF. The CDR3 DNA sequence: TGCGCCAGCAGCACAGGGACAGGGATTAGAGAAGCTTTCTTT.

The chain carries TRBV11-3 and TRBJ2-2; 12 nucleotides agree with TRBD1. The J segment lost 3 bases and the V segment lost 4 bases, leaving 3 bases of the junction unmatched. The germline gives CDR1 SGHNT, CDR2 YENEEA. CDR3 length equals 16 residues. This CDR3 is CASSYGTGGDTGELFF. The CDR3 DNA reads TGTGCCAGCAGCTACGGGACAGGGGGCGACACCGGGGAGCTGTTTTTT. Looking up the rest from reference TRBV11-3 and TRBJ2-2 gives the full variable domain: EAGVVQSPRYKIIEKKQPVAFWCNPISGHNTLYWYLQNLGQGPELLIRYENEEAVDDSQLPKDRFSAERLKGVDSTLKIQPAELGDSAVYLCASSYGTGGDTGELFFGEGSRLTVL.

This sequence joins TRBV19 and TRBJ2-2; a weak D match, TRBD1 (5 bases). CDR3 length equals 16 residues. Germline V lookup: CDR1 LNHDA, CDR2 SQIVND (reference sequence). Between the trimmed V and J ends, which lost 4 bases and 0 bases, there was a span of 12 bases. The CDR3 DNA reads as TGTGCCAGTAGTAGACGGACAAGCACGAACACCGGGGAGCTGTTTTTT. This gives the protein CASSRRTSTNTGELFF.

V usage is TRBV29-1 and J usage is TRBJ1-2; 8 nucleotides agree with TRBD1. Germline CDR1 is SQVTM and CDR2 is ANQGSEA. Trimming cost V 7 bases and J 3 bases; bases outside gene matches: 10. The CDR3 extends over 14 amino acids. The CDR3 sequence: CSGVTGGKYYGYTF. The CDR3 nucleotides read TGCAGCGGCGTTACAGGGGGGAAATACTATGGCTACACCTTC.

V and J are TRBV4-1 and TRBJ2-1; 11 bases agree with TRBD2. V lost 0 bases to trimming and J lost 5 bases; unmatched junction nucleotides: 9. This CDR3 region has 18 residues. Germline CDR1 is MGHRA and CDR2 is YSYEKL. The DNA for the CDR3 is TGCGCCAGCAGCCAAGATCTACAACTAGCGGGGGTTCACAATGAGCAGTTCTTC. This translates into CASSQDLQLAGVHNEQFF.

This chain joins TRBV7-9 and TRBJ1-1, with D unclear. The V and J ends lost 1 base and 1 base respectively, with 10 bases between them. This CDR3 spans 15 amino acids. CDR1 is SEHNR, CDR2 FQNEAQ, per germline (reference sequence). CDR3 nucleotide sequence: TGTGCCAGCAGCTTAGTGGTACAGTCGAACACTGAAGCTTTCTTT. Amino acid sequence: CASSLVVQSNTEAFF.

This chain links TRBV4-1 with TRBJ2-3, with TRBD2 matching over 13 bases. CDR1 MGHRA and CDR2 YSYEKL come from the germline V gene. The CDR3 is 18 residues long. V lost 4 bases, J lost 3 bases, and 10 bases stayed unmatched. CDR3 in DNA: TGCGCCAGCAGCCTGCAAGTAACTAGCGGGGGGGGGACAGATACGCAGTATTTT. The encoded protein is CASSLQVTSGGGTDTQYF.